The rows below give T cell receptor beta chains drawn from one sample of a study of CD8 T cells in Susac syndrome. TCRdb re-derived calls from the immunoSEQ multiplex PCR reads in MiXCR, one entry per CDR3 protein. The sample lists about 250,000 distinct CDR3 sequences, about 94% occurring once. The sample consisted of CD4+ T cells from PBMCs. All receptors come from a human donor with multiple sclerosis. Each CDR3 is given with its conserved first and last residue. A D gene is named only where the DNA matches it firmly. Size is omitted from some rows. Given values are once, few, many or a class for expanded clones.

V	J	D	size	DNA	CDR3
TRBV24-1	TRBJ2-1	TRBD2	-	TGTGCCACCAGATCAGCGGGAGCCTTGGGCAATGAGCAGTTCTTC	CATRSAGALGNEQFF
TRBV6-5	TRBJ1-1	-	-	TGTGCCAGCAGTGCGACGGGTGGCGCTGAAGCTTTCTTT	CASSATGGAEAFF
TRBV12-5	TRBJ1-5	-	-	TGTGCTAGTGGTTTGGTATTGGGTAGAGGGGGTAGCAATCAGCCCCAGCATTTT	CASGLVLGRGGSNQPQHF
TRBV20-1	TRBJ2-3	TRBD2	once	TGCAGTGCGCCGGCCGTCCTAGCGGGGGTATACTCGCTGGGCACAGATACGCAGTATTTT	CSAPAVLAGVYSLGTDTQYF
TRBV14	TRBJ1-1	-	-	TGTGCCAGCAGCCCACGTACAGGGACGAACACTGAAGCTTTCTTT	CASSPRTGTNTEAFF
TRBV5-6	TRBJ2-7	-	-	TGTGCCAGCAGCTTGCTGTTCAGGGGCCGGAGCTCCTACGAGCAGTACTTC	CASSLLFRGRSSYEQYF
TRBV3-1	TRBJ1-1	-	-	TGTGCCAGCAGCCAAAACAAGAACACTGAAGCTTTCTTT	CASSQNKNTEAFF
TRBV3-1	TRBJ1-6	TRBD1	-	TGTGCCAGCAGCCAAGACTGGACAGGCTTCGCTTCACCCCTCCACTTT	CASSQDWTGFASPLHF
TRBV19	TRBJ1-5	TRBD1	-	TGTGCCAGCTCTTCTTTTGGTGACAGGGGGCGCCCCGGGTCCAATCAGCCCCAGCATTTT	CASSSFGDRGRPGSNQPQHF
TRBV7-9	TRBJ2-5	-	once	TGTGCCAGCAGCCCAGGGGCTAAACAAGAGACCCAGTACTTC	CASSPGAKQETQYF
TRBV30	TRBJ1-2	-	-	TGTGCCTGGAGTGATAGAATTAGCTATGGCTACACCTTC	CAWSDRISYGYTF
TRBV7-2	TRBJ2-5	-	-	TGTGCCAGCAGCTTCCCATCCCAAGAGACCCAGTACTTC	CASSFPSQETQYF
TRBV4-1	TRBJ1-5	-	-	TGCGCCAGCAGCCCGCGGGGAGGGGCGGCGGATAGCAATCAGCCCCAGCATTTT	CASSPRGGAADSNQPQHF
TRBV6-1	TRBJ1-4	-	-	TGTGCCAGCAGTGACAGGGTGAGGGAAAAACTGTTTTTT	CASSDRVREKLFF